Below are 18 T cell receptor beta chains sequenced from a single sample in a study of blood T cell repertoires in COVID-19 (TCRdb year 2020). The library was built by means of the immunoSEQ multiplex PCR assay. Entries here come from immuneACCESS through TCRdb and include only in-frame sequences with V and J called. Some clones fail to appear in such tables; in the studies checked, an unresolved V gene covers under half of the shortfall, and the cause of the remainder is unknown. This sample lists 110,000 to 150,000 clones; 84% were detected once. Roughly two fifths of the sample is in the top ten clones. The sequencing sample was made of peripheral blood. These receptors all stem from a human donor in a cohort sampled during active COVID-19.

CDR3 in amino acids: CASSPTPGGRGNQPQHF. The CDR3 DNA sequence: TGTGCCAGCAGTCCGACCCCGGGGGGTAGGGGCAATCAGCCCCAGCATTTT. The J gene is TRBJ1-5, the V gene TRBV27; possible D gene TRBD1, 5 bases. This CDR3 comprises 17 residues. Trimming stripped 5 bases from V and 2 bases from J, with 19 bases between. CDR1 and CDR2 (germline): MNHEY, SMNVEV (reference sequence).

This sequence joins TRBV6-6 and TRBJ2-5; 7 nucleotides agree with TRBD2. The V segment lost 5 bases and the J segment 4 bases; nucleotides outside the gene matches: 19. Germline values: CDR1 MNHNY, CDR2 SVGAGI (reference sequence). The CDR3 is 18 amino acids. This CDR3 reads CASSPLGRVAGLSETQYF. The CDR3 DNA sequence: TGTGCCAGCAGTCCTTTGGGGAGGGTAGCGGGTCTCTCAGAGACCCAGTACTTC.

J is TRBJ2-3 and V is TRBV7-3; 7 positions agree with TRBD2. Unmatched junction bases numbered 12, after V lost 5 bases and J lost 1 base. This CDR3 is built from 17 residues. Germline V gene lookup returns CDR1 SGHTA and CDR2 FQGTGA. The CDR3 spells CASSPSIRAGGTDTQYF. The CDR3 bases are TGTGCCAGCAGCCCCTCCATTCGGGCGGGGGGCACAGATACGCAGTATTTT.

The chain couples TRBV30 to TRBJ2-3; D ambiguous. Deletions cut 5 bases from V and 5 bases from J, with 8 bases between. Germline loops: CDR1 GTSNPN, CDR2 SVGIG (reference sequence). CDR3 length: 11 residues. The CDR3 here is CAWSKIDTQYF. The CDR3 nucleotides are TGTGCCTGGTCTAAGATAGATACGCAGTATTTT.

The V and J genes are TRBV13 and TRBJ1-4; possibly TRBD1 for D (6 bases). This CDR3 spans 15 amino acids. Germline CDR1 PRHDT, CDR2 FYEKMQ (reference sequence). The germline V and J ends were trimmed by 4 bases and 4 bases, with 13 bases remaining between them. DNA for the CDR3: TGTGCCAGCAGCTCTAGGTCAGGGGTTAATGAAAAACTGTTTTTT. Translated: CASSSRSGVNEKLFF. The whole variable domain, remainder taken from reference TRBV13 and TRBJ1-4, is AAGVIQSPRHLIKEKRETATLKCYPIPRHDTVYWYQQGPGQDPQFLISFYEKMQSDKGSIPDRFSAQQFSDYHSELNMSSLELGDSALYFCASSSRSGVNEKLFFGSGTQLSVL.

The genes are TRBV29-1 and TRBJ1-2; TRBD1 is a possible D gene (5 bases). Per germline, CDR1 SQVTM and CDR2 ANQGSEA. The CDR3 has 13 amino acids. V was trimmed by 3 bases and J by 4 bases, leaving 12 bases between them. The CDR3, as DNA: TGCAGCGTTGACCGACAGAGCTTCTATGGCTACACCTTC. Protein product: CSVDRQSFYGYTF.

With regard to this clone: The junction shows a germline mismatch at one end, possibly a read error. This sequence joins TRBV25-1 and TRBJ2-2; 11 bases map to TRBD1. The CDR3 contains 11 residues. Germline V lookup: CDR1 MGHDK, CDR2 SYGVNS. CDR3 protein: CASRGTGGLFF. The CDR3 DNA reads as TGTGCCAGCAGAGGGACAGGGGGGCTGTTTTTT.

The chain couples TRBV6-6 to TRBJ1-4, with TRBD1 matching 7 bases. After removal of 6 bases from V and 10 bases from J, the junction contained 11 bases not matched to a gene. The CDR3 loop spans 14 amino acids. The germline gives CDR1 MNHNY, CDR2 SVGAGI (reference sequence). Here the CDR3 DNA reads TGTGCCAGCAGCAACGACAGGGTAATTGGAAAACTGTTTTTT. This sequence encodes CASSNDRVIGKLFF.

The V gene is TRBV9, the J gene TRBJ1-3; D unclear. The CDR3 is 15 amino acids. Germline CDR1 SGDLS, CDR2 YYNGEE. Trimming pared 4 bases from V and 0 bases from J, leaving 11 bases between. The CDR3 sequence is CASSPRGPSGNTIYF. In DNA form, the CDR3 reads TGTGCCAGCAGCCCCAGAGGGCCCTCTGGAAACACCATATATTTT.

V is TRBV10-3 and J is TRBJ2-7; TRBD1 matches 7 bases. This CDR3 region has 14 residues. CDR1 ENHRY and CDR2 SYGVKD come from the germline V gene. With 4 bases clipped from V and 6 bases from J, the junction kept 9 bases outside the gene matches. Here the CDR3 reads CAISAETGVTEQYF. Here the CDR3 DNA reads TGTGCCATCAGTGCCGAAACAGGGGTGACCGAGCAGTACTTC.

V usage is TRBV7-2 and J usage is TRBJ2-3; the match to TRBD2 covers 10 bases. This CDR3 comprises 16 residues. Per the germline V gene, CDR1 is SGHTA and CDR2 is FQGNSA. Germline trimming cut 5 bases from V and 4 bases from J; bases unmatched to any gene: 9. CDR3 sequence (DNA): TGTGCCAGCAGCCCTAGAGAGCGGGGGGGCTCAGATACGCAGTATTTT. Protein: CASSPRERGGSDTQYF.

The gene calls are TRBV28 and TRBJ1-2; the D is unclear. This CDR3 has 13 residues. Germline CDR1 and CDR2: MDHEN and SYDVKM. V was clipped by 5 bases and J by 2 bases, with 9 bases between them. CDR3 sequence (DNA): TGTGCCAGCAGTCTCTCAGTCAACTATGGCTACACCTTC. Amino acids: CASSLSVNYGYTF.

V and J are TRBV6-5 and TRBJ1-1; D unresolved. CDR1 and CDR2 from the germline V gene are MNHEY and SVGAGI. The CDR3 consists of 12 residues. V gave up 1 base and J gave up 8 bases, with 8 bases separating them. In DNA, the CDR3 is TGTGCCAGCAGTTACTATGGTAGCGAAGCTTTCTTT. Protein: CASSYYGSEAFF.

The chain carries TRBV9 and TRBJ1-2; a weak D match, TRBD1 (5 bases). Trimming removed 3 bases from V and 5 bases from J, with 14 bases in between. This CDR3 has 14 residues. Germline lookup yields CDR1 SGDLS and CDR2 YYNGEE. CDR3 nucleotide sequence: TGTGCCAGCAGCGCCGTCCCGGGGGTATATGGCTACACCTTC. Protein: CASSAVPGVYGYTF.

The V and J genes are TRBV7-2 and TRBJ1-3, with TRBD1 identical over 7 bases. V lost 6 bases, J lost 6 bases, and 8 bases stayed unmatched. The CDR3 loop spans 14 amino acids. The germline gives CDR1 SGHTA, CDR2 FQGNSA. The CDR3 spells CASSFSRGENTIYF. For the CDR3, the DNA is TGTGCCAGCAGTTTCAGCAGGGGGGAAAACACCATATATTTT.

The V and J genes are TRBV29-1 and TRBJ2-2; 8 bases are a match to TRBD2. CDR3 size: 15 residues. Germline values: CDR1 SQVTM, CDR2 ANQGSEA. Trimming cost V 4 bases and J 1 base; bases outside gene matches: 5. CDR3 nucleotide sequence: TGCAGCGTTGTGGGCGCGGGAGGGAACACCGGGGAGCTGTTTTTT. Protein sequence: CSVVGAGGNTGELFF.

The CDR3 DNA follows: TGCGCCAGCAGCTTGGTAGGGGTAAAGGGTACGAGACGCACAGATACGCAGTATTTT. Encoded protein: CASSLVGVKGTRRTDTQYF. The V and J genes are TRBV5-1 and TRBJ2-3, with D perhaps TRBD1 (5 bases). From germline, CDR1 is SGHRS and CDR2 YFSETQ. CDR3 length: 19 amino acids. V was clipped by 0 bases and J by 1 base, with 21 bases between them.

The chain uses TRBV7-2 and TRBJ2-5; 12 bases are a match to TRBD2. V shed 5 bases, J shed 4 bases, and the junction held 8 bases outside the gene matches. CDR3 size: 16 residues. From germline, CDR1 is SGHTA and CDR2 FQGNSA. CDR3 in DNA: TGTGCCAGCAGCCGCGGTTCTAGCGGGAGGGCAGAGACCCAGTACTTC. Residues: CASSRGSSGRAETQYF.